These 14 T cell receptor beta chains were sequenced from one sample in a study of blood T cell repertoires in COVID-19. TCRdb's copy holds only in-frame clones and misses some; the assay was immunoSEQ multiplex PCR. The table includes more than 350,000 clones, more than 70% detected once. Source material: peripheral blood. The origin of the receptors is a woman in her twenties or thirties with COVID-19, enrolled during active disease.

CDR3 nucleotide sequence: TGCGCCAGCAGGGAAGGGGGCGCGGGCACTGAAGCTTTCTTT. Its translation: CASREGGAGTEAFF. The chain carries TRBV5-1 and TRBJ1-1; TRBD1 matches at 7 bases. Germline-derived CDR1 and CDR2 are SGHRS and YFSETQ. The CDR3 extends over 14 amino acids. J was trimmed by 4 bases and V by 5 bases; bases with no gene match: 8.

The chain links TRBV6-6 to TRBJ2-3; 7 nucleotides match TRBD2. There are 16 residues in the CDR3. Trimming took 0 bases from V and 5 from J; bases not matched to a gene: 8. Germline V gives CDR1 MNHNY, CDR2 SVGAGI (reference sequence). The CDR3 reads CASSYSNRGGGDTQYF. The CDR3, as DNA: TGTGCCAGCAGTTACTCCAATCGTGGGGGGGGAGATACGCAGTATTTT.

The CDR3 protein is CASSKTSDEQYV. In DNA, the CDR3 is TGTGCCAGCAGCAAGACTAGTGATGAGCAGTACGTC. This chain connects TRBV6-2 or TRBV6-3 to TRBJ2-7; TRBD2 might be the D (6 bases). The CDR3 spans 12 residues. The V end was cut by 6 bases, the J end by 7 bases, with 13 bases between. CDR1 MNHEY and CDR2 SVGEGT come from the germline V gene.

This sequence joins TRBV5-1 and TRBJ2-1; D is uncertain. This CDR3 comprises 12 residues. The V and J ends lost 1 base and 15 bases respectively, with 14 bases between them. The germline gives CDR1 SGHRS, CDR2 YFSETQ. The CDR3 sequence is CASSLNEAFRFF. The CDR3 DNA reads as TGCGCCAGCAGCTTGAATGAGGCCTTCCGGTTCTTC.

V is TRBV11-3 and J is TRBJ2-3, with D hard to call. The CDR3 totals 15 residues. CDR1 and CDR2 from the germline V gene are SGHNT and YENEEA. The ends were cut back, 5 bases at V and 0 bases at J, with 12 bases in the middle. CDR3 amino acids: CASSPRKASTDTQYF. The CDR3 nucleotides read TGTGCCAGCAGCCCGCGGAAGGCTAGCACAGATACGCAGTATTTT.

The J gene is TRBJ2-3, the V gene TRBV19; no clear D. V was shortened by 3 bases and J by 0 bases, with 10 bases between the two germline ends. There are 15 residues in the CDR3. The V gene's germline CDR1 is LNHDA and CDR2 SQIVND (reference sequence). CDR3 DNA sequence: TGTGCCAGTAGTATTTTTCAGACTAGCACAGATACGCAGTATTTT. Its protein is CASSIFQTSTDTQYF.

The chain carries TRBV4-2 and TRBJ2-1, with 14 bases that match TRBD2. The V segment lost 4 bases and the J segment 4 bases; nucleotides outside the gene matches: 6. The CDR3 contains 17 residues. The germline gives CDR1 LGHNA, CDR2 YNFKEQ. The CDR3 region has the DNA TGTGCCAGCAGCCTAAGGACTAGCGGGGGGTTTTACAATGAGCAGTTCTTC. This sequence encodes CASSLRTSGGFYNEQFF.

With regard to this clone: The same CDR3 also results from other DNA sequences found in this sample. The chain has TRBV29-1 and TRBJ1-2; D unclear. V was shortened by 0 bases and J by 5 bases, with 4 bases between the two germline ends. This CDR3 contains 11 residues. Germline assignment: CDR1 SQVTM and CDR2 ANQGSEA. The CDR3 nucleotides are TGCAGCGTTGAAGATCGTTATGGCTACACCTTC. Translation gives CSVEDRYGYTF.

The rearrangement joins TRBV11-2 to TRBJ1-1; unclear D gene. CDR3 length: 12 amino acids. Germline V gene data show CDR1 as SGHAT and CDR2 as FQNNGV. V was trimmed by 6 bases and J by 5 bases, leaving 10 bases between them. The CDR3 bases are TGTGCCAGCAGGTACGACACGACTGAAGCTTTCTTT. Translating gives CASRYDTTEAFF. Using reference TRBV11-2 and TRBJ1-1 for the parts outside the CDR3, the full variable domain is EAGVAQSPRYKIIEKRQSVAFWCNPISGHATLYWYQQILGQGPKLLIQFQNNGVVDDSQLPKDRFSAERLKGVDSTLKIQPAKLEDSAVYLCASRYDTTEAFFGQGTRLTVV.

A word on this clone: A read error may produce the germline difference seen at one junction end. This sequence joins TRBV4-3 and TRBJ1-2, with a weak D call TRBD1 (6 bases). The CDR3 contains 17 residues. The germline V gene has CDR1 LGHNA and CDR2 YSLEER. CDR3 sequence: CASSEEIGQYQVSGYTF. DNA for the CDR3: TGCGCCAGCAGCGAAGAAATTGGACAGTATCAGGTGTCTGGCTACACCTTC.

J is TRBJ1-5 and V is TRBV18, with D perhaps TRBD1 (6 bases). Germline V gives CDR1 KGHSH, CDR2 LQKENI. CDR3 size: 16 residues. Trimming took off 2 bases at V and 1 base at J, with 12 bases between the two ends. CDR3: CASSPGGGRSNQPQHF. In DNA form, the CDR3 reads TGTGCCAGCTCACCAGGGGGGGGCCGGAGCAATCAGCCCCAGCATTTT.

The count of this clone is one. Germline is not matched at one junction end, which may reflect a read error. The chain has TRBV5-1 and TRBJ2-1; TRBD2 agrees at 8 bases. The CDR3 consists of 9 residues. The germline V gene has CDR1 SGHRS and CDR2 YFSETQ. CDR3 region: CASSSGGLF. The CDR3 DNA reads TGCGCCAGCAGCTCGGGGGGGCTCTTC. The whole variable domain, filled in from reference TRBV5-1 and TRBJ2-1, reads KAGVTQTPRYLIKTRGQQVTLSCSPISGHRSVSWYQQTPGQGLQFLFEYFSETQRNKGNFPGRFSGRQFSNSRSEMNVSTLELGDSALYLCASSSGGLFGPGTRLTVL.

The V and J genes are TRBV12-3 or TRBV12-4 and TRBJ1-2; D is undetermined. V gave up 6 bases and J gave up 4 bases, with 6 bases separating them. The CDR3 loop spans 11 amino acids. CDR3 loop: CASSLTYGYTF. In nucleotides, the CDR3 is TGTGCCAGCAGCCTAACCTATGGCTACACCTTC.

The chain employs TRBV6-2 or TRBV6-3 and TRBJ2-7, with 12 bases lining up with TRBD2. This CDR3 is built from 14 residues. CDR1 and CDR2 from the germline V gene are MNHEY and SVGEGT. J lost 2 bases, V lost 5 bases, and 1 base had no gene match. CDR3 bases: TGTGCCAGCAGTCTAGCGGGGGGGCCCTACGAGCAGTACTTC. Protein sequence: CASSLAGGPYEQYF.